The 3 T cell receptor beta chains below all came from one sample that was sequenced in a study of T-cell memory formation after mild COVID-19. TCRdb used MiXCR to reprocess the 5' RACE reads, holding one entry per CDR3 protein. The table has 380,000 or so distinct CDR3 sequences, 13% to 15% seen once; the top ten hold approximately 20%. Sequencing was done on a sample of PBMCs or a T cell subset sorted from them (not recorded which). These TCRs come from a young man who had mild COVID-19 (a few samples of this study predate the infection). Cell type and time point are not known.

There are many counts of this clonotype. The chain has TRBV20-1 and TRBJ2-1, with TRBD1 matching 10 bases. The V and J ends lost 6 bases and 4 bases, in that order; junction bases with no gene match: 12. This CDR3 region has 16 residues. Germline V gene data show CDR1 as DFQATT and CDR2 as SNEGSKA (reference sequence). The CDR3, as DNA: TGCAGTGCCTTGAACCCCGGGACAGGGGAATACAATGAGCAGTTCTTC. Its protein product is CSALNPGTGEYNEQFF.

The rearrangement joins TRBV4-1 to TRBJ1-2, with unresolved D. The CDR3 has 14 residues. The V end was cut by 3 bases, the J end by 8 bases, with 16 bases between. CDR1 is MGHRA, CDR2 YSYEKL, per germline. CDR3 bases: TGCGCCAGCAGCCAGCCCCTTTCGAGAATGGGCTACACCTTC. This encodes CASSQPLSRMGYTF.

This clonotype came up a few times. CDR3 nucleotide sequence: TGCAGTGCTGGGACAGGCATAATCGCAGATACGCAGTATTTT. It is translated as CSAGTGIIADTQYF. This rearrangement joins TRBV20-1 to TRBJ2-3; 8 positions match TRBD1. After removal of 5 bases from V and 4 bases from J, the junction contained 8 bases not matched to a gene. The CDR3 extends over 14 amino acids. Germline lookup yields CDR1 DFQATT and CDR2 SNEGSKA (reference sequence).